The rows below give T cell receptor beta chains drawn from one sample of a study of CD8 T cells in ankylosing spondylitis. One entry per CDR3 protein results from TCRdb running MiXCR on the 5' RACE reads. This table has around 300,000 distinct CDR3 sequences, over 12% appearing once. The sequencing sample was made of blood, either unsorted or a sorted T cell fraction (not recorded which). These receptors were obtained from a male donor with ankylosing spondylitis or in good health (not recorded which). Both conserved end residues are trimmed from each CDR3. Clone size is given for some rows only: seen once, a few or many times, or a class if the clone is expanded.

size: few; J: TRBJ1-4; V: TRBV11-3; CDR3: ASSSGQAARREKLF
size: NA; J: TRBJ2-7; V: TRBV10-3; CDR3: AISEQRPGTSNEQY
size: few; J: TRBJ2-5; V: TRBV5-1; CDR3: ASSLGGGVGETQY
size: NA; J: TRBJ2-5; V: TRBV14; CDR3: ASSQPGAGTSGFQETQY
size: NA; J: TRBJ1-2; V: TRBV4-2; CDR3: ASSQDIGRVYGYT
size: few; J: TRBJ2-3; V: TRBV9; CDR3: ASSVSLGQGNTQY
size: NA; J: TRBJ2-3; V: TRBV7-9; CDR3: ASSSGRGSTDTQY
size: NA; J: TRBJ2-4; V: TRBV12-3/TRBV12-4; CDR3: ASSPLASIAKNIQY
size: few; J: TRBJ2-5; V: TRBV7-8; CDR3: ASSLAVSGGTKRAQY
size: NA; J: TRBJ2-3; V: TRBV25-1; CDR3: ASSGRTASTDTQY
size: few; J: TRBJ2-7; V: TRBV4-2; CDR3: ASSQDSGLTPFEQY
size: few; J: TRBJ1-3; V: TRBV25-1; CDR3: ASSEYEISGNTIY
size: NA; J: TRBJ1-5; V: TRBV10-3; CDR3: AIRREGRNQPQH
size: NA; J: TRBJ2-7; V: TRBV5-5; CDR3: ASSLEGTSSYEQY
size: NA; J: TRBJ2-3; V: TRBV12-3/TRBV12-4; CDR3: ASSPAGGPTDTQY
size: many; J: TRBJ2-1; V: TRBV5-6; CDR3: ASSSYSRTGGIDNEQF
size: NA; J: TRBJ2-3; V: TRBV20-1; CDR3: SAIPTDTQY
size: NA; J: TRBJ1-1; V: TRBV4-1; CDR3: ASSQDQAGWTEAF
size: NA; J: TRBJ1-1; V: TRBV6-1; CDR3: ASVPLRGSRENTEAF
size: many; J: TRBJ1-2; V: TRBV29-1; CDR3: SVQAGNGYT
size: NA; J: TRBJ2-3; V: TRBV30; CDR3: ARARGTDTQY
size: NA; J: TRBJ2-3; V: TRBV12-3/TRBV12-4; CDR3: ASSFDPGAYRASGADTQY
size: NA; J: TRBJ2-1; V: TRBV20-1; CDR3: SASRGADNEQF
size: NA; J: TRBJ1-2; V: TRBV12-3/TRBV12-4; CDR3: ASSSGANYGYT
size: many; J: TRBJ1-1; V: TRBV10-3; CDR3: AIRERVGTNFGTEAF
size: NA; J: TRBJ2-2; V: TRBV19; CDR3: ASSQHSGELF
size: medium-sized; J: TRBJ1-5; V: TRBV12-3/TRBV12-4; CDR3: ASSLASTGPQPQH
size: NA; J: TRBJ1-1; V: TRBV5-1; CDR3: ASSLQGPMNTEAF
size: NA; J: TRBJ2-5; V: TRBV15; CDR3: ATSRDGGWETQY
size: few; J: TRBJ2-2; V: TRBV9; CDR3: ASSFGAGELF
size: many; J: TRBJ2-1; V: TRBV15; CDR3: ATSIRGSVLLGNEQF
size: NA; J: TRBJ2-4; V: TRBV29-1; CDR3: SVGSAKNIQY
size: few; J: TRBJ2-7; V: TRBV20-1; CDR3: SAAGGVHEQY
size: once; J: TRBJ2-1; V: TRBV6-5; CDR3: ASSYRTSGGPDEQF
size: NA; J: TRBJ2-5; V: TRBV20-1; CDR3: SATPTSAQETQY
size: NA; J: TRBJ2-5; V: TRBV7-2; CDR3: ASSFGLPGETQY
size: NA; J: TRBJ1-1; V: TRBV4-2; CDR3: AISQRTGNTEAF
size: NA; J: TRBJ2-1; V: TRBV6-5; CDR3: ASSSGTVLYEQF
size: few; J: TRBJ2-3; V: TRBV15; CDR3: ATNNMGFADTQY
size: few; J: TRBJ2-2; V: TRBV6-4; CDR3: ASRQKYGDSTGELF
size: few; J: TRBJ2-1; V: TRBV5-1; CDR3: ASSLVTQTEQF
size: many; J: TRBJ2-3; V: TRBV5-1; CDR3: ASSLAPATDTQY
size: NA; J: TRBJ2-7; V: TRBV6-1; CDR3: ASSEQVYEQY
size: NA; J: TRBJ2-2; V: TRBV7-2; CDR3: ASRDRAPGELF
size: once; J: TRBJ2-5; V: TRBV5-4; CDR3: ASSGVGGLETQY
size: NA; J: TRBJ2-5; V: TRBV5-1; CDR3: ASSPTRTSGETQY
size: few; J: TRBJ1-4; V: TRBV6-6; CDR3: ASSYSAEKLF
size: many; J: TRBJ2-2; V: TRBV7-2; CDR3: ASSSGSRGAGELF